Below are 4 T cell receptor beta chains sequenced from a single sample in a study of cytomegalovirus exposure and HLA in healthy donors. Amplification used 60 Vbeta primers and 13 Jbeta primers. Data came from immunoSEQ multiplex PCR; TCRdb stores just in-frame clones and leaves some out. The table has 140,000 or so clones, about 74% seen once. The specimen was PBMCs. These receptors all stem from a woman in her thirties or forties in good health and CMV-seronegative.

The chain uses TRBV7-9 and TRBJ2-7; 11 nucleotides agree with TRBD1. The V segment lost 5 bases and the J segment 7 bases; nucleotides outside the gene matches: 13. The length of the CDR3 is 16 residues. Looked up from germline, CDR1 is SEHNR and CDR2 is FQNEAQ (reference sequence). For the CDR3, the DNA is TGTGCCAGCAGCGACTCCGGGACAGGGGGATTCGGGGAGCAGTACTTC. Amino acids: CASSDSGTGGFGEQYF.

The chain has TRBV6-6 and TRBJ1-4, with TRBD1 matching 8 bases. The CDR3 totals 15 residues. With V trimmed by 4 bases and J by 8 bases, 9 bases remained unmatched. The germline V gene has CDR1 MNHNY and CDR2 SVGAGI (reference sequence). The CDR3 loop reads CASSSADRVWEKLFF. Written as DNA, the CDR3 is TGTGCCAGCAGTTCCGCGGACAGGGTTTGGGAAAAACTGTTTTTT.

The V gene is TRBV5-1, the J gene TRBJ2-7; possible D gene TRBD2, 6 bases. Germline values: CDR1 SGHRS, CDR2 YFSETQ. This CDR3 is built from 14 residues. V was pared by 4 bases and J by 2 bases, with 13 bases between. The CDR3 sequence is CASSVSGSTYEQYF. DNA for the CDR3: TGCGCCAGCAGCGTATCCGGGAGCACCTACGAGCAGTACTTC.

This clone was seen just once. The rearrangement uses TRBV4-1 and TRBJ1-2; D possibly corresponds to TRBD1 (5 bases). V was shortened by 4 bases and J by 8 bases, with 11 bases between the two germline ends. Germline-derived CDR1 and CDR2 are MGHRA and YSYEKL. This CDR3 is built from 12 residues. For the CDR3, the DNA is TGCGCCAGCAGCCCCCAGGGTACCGGCTACACCTTC. Its translation: CASSPQGTGYTF.